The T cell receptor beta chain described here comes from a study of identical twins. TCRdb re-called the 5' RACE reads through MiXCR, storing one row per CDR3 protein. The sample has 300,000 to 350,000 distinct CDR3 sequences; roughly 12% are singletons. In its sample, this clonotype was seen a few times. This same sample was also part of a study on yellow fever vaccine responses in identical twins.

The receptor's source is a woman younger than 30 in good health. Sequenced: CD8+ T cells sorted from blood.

The CDR3 sequence is CASSSTSGGAKNIQYF. CDR3 nucleotide sequence: TGTGCCAGCAGCTCGACTAGCGGGGGAGCCAAAAACATTCAGTACTTC. The V call is TRBV7-9, the J call TRBJ2-4, with TRBD2 matching 12 bases. V shed 4 bases, J shed 0 bases, and the junction held 1 base outside the gene matches. The CDR3 is made up of 16 amino acids. CDR1 SEHNR and CDR2 FQNEAQ come from the germline V gene (reference sequence).